This T cell receptor beta chain was profiled in a study of blood T cell repertoires in COVID-19. Study overall: Donors in the United States, Italy and Spain gave samples during acute or convalescent COVID-19.

In its sample, this clone was seen once. This sample also contains other DNA sequences that code for the same CDR3. The CDR3 spans 15 residues. Germline lookup yields CDR1 MNHEY and CDR2 SMNVEV (reference sequence). V shed 5 bases, J shed 2 bases, and the junction held 6 bases outside the gene matches. In the authors' methods: Reference gene primer amplification in the assay estimated nucleated cell counts. Sequenced by immunoSEQ multiplex PCR; TCRdb stores in-frame clones only, minus some. V and J calls and clone size come straight from that table; D and trimming were deduced from the DNA. This table has more than 55,000 clones, 86% appearing once.

The source of this sequence is a middle-aged man with active COVID-19. The rearrangement uses TRBV27 and TRBJ1-5; 7 bases are shared with TRBD1. The sample was peripheral blood. The CDR3 bases are TGTGCCAGCAGTCCGCGACAGGGCGGCAATCAGCCCCAGCATTTT. This codes for CASSPRQGGNQPQHF.